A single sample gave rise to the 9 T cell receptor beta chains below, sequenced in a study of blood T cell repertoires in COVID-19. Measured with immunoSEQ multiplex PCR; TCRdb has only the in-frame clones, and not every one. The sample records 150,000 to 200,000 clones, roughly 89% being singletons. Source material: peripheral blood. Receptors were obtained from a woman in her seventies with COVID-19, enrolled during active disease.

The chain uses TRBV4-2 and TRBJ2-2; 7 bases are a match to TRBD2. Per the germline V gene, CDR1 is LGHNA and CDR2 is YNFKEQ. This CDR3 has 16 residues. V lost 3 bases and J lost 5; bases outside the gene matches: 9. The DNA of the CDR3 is TGTGCCAGCAGCCAGAACGGGGGGACCAGGACCGGGGAGCTGTTTTTT. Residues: CASSQNGGTRTGELFF.

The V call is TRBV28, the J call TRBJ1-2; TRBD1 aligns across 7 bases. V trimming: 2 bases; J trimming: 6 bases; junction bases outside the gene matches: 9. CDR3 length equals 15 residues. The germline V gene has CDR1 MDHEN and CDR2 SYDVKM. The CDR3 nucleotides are TGTGCCAGCAGTTTACAGGGGGGCTTGGTAAATGGCTACACCTTC. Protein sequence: CASSLQGGLVNGYTF.

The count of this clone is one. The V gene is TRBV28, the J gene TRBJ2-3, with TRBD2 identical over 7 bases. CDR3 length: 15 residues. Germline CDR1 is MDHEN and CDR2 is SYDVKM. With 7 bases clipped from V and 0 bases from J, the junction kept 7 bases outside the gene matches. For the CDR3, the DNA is TGTGCCAGCACTGAGGGGAGGGCTAGCACAGATACGCAGTATTTT. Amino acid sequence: CASTEGRASTDTQYF.

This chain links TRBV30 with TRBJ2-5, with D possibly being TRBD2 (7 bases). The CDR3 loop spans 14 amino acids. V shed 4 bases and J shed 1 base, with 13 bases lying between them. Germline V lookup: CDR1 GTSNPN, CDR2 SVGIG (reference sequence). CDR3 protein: CAWNRGAAQETQYF. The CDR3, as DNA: TGTGCCTGGAACCGGGGGGCAGCCCAAGAGACCCAGTACTTC. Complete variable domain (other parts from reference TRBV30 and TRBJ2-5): SQTIHQWPATLVQPVGSPLSLECTVEGTSNPNLYWYRQAAGRGLQLLFYSVGIGQISSEVPQNLSASRPQDRQFILSSKKLLLSDSGFYLCAWNRGAAQETQYFGPGTRLLVL.

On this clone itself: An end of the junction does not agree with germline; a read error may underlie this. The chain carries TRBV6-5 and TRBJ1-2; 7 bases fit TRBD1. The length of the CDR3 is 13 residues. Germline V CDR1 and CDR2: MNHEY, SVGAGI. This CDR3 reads CASSYSRDSLSTF. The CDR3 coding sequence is TGTGCCAGCAGTTATTCCCGGGACAGCCTCTCGACTTTC.

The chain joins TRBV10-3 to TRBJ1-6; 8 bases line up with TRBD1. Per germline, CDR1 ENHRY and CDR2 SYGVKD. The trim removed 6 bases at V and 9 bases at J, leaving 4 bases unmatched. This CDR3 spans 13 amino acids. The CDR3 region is CAIRVDRVSPLHF. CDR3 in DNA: TGTGCCATCAGAGTGGACAGGGTTTCACCCCTCCACTTT.

This CDR3 is CASSRTGIHTGELFF. The CDR3 bases are TGCGCCAGCAGCCGTACCGGGATTCACACCGGGGAGCTGTTTTTT. The V gene is TRBV5-1, the J gene TRBJ2-2; tentative D call: TRBD2 (5 bases). Between the trimmed V and J ends, which lost 4 bases and 3 bases, there was a span of 13 bases. Germline lookup yields CDR1 SGHRS and CDR2 YFSETQ. This CDR3 region has 15 residues.

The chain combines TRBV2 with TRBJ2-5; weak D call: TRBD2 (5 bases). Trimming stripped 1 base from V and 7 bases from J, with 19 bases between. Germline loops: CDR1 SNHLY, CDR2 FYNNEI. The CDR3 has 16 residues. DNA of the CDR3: TGTGCCAGCAGTGAAGGCCCTTACAGCCTACGGGGGACCCAGTACTTC. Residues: CASSEGPYSLRGTQYF.

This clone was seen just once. The DNA for the CDR3 is TGTGCCAGCACGCCCGGGGGGAGGGAGACCCAGTACTTC. It encodes CASTPGGRETQYF. The genes are TRBV6-5 and TRBJ2-5; 7 bases match TRBD2. The CDR3 runs 13 residues. The germline V gene encodes CDR1 MNHEY and CDR2 SVGAGI. V shed 7 bases, J shed 5 bases, and the junction held 7 bases outside the gene matches.